The 14 T cell receptor beta chains below come from one sample, sequenced in a study of blood T cells in healthy people across ages (dated by TCRdb to between 2015 and 2016). The library was obtained by 5' RACE. The instrument given in TCRdb is Illumina HiSeq 2500. The second PCR ran for roughly 6 to 11 cycles and used a J-beta primer mix along with a sample-barcoded 5' primer. In TCRdb, the public reads were trimmed at Q25 with fastp and aligned with MiXCR, with productive beta chains retained. Records with the same CDR3 protein are collapsed into one entry carrying the most frequent genes and DNA. The sample includes hundreds of thousands of distinct CDR3 sequences, with 20% to 25% observed a single time. The ten most abundant clones make up approximately 3.7% of the sample. Sequencing was performed on blood. The receptors originated from a man aged 70-80 years in good health.

The table lists this clonotype with a few counts. This rearrangement joins TRBV4-2 to TRBJ1-5; the D is unclear. V gave up 8 bases and J gave up 3 bases, with 17 bases separating them. CDR3 length equals 15 residues. Germline CDR1 is LGHNA and CDR2 is YNFKEQ. The CDR3 spells CASGPADRFNQPQHF. In DNA, the CDR3 is TGTGCCAGCGGGCCCGCCGACCGTTTCAATCAGCCCCAGCATTTT.

Only one count was recorded for this clonotype. The V and J genes are TRBV20-1 and TRBJ2-5; D is unclear. The end of the DNA is better explained by TRBJ2-7, so the J call may be wrong. Per the germline V gene, CDR1 is DFQATT and CDR2 is SNEGSKA (reference sequence). The CDR3 is 14 amino acids. The CDR3 sequence: CSASDATRLYEQYF. The CDR3 DNA follows: TGCAGTGCTAGTGATGCCACGCGGCTCTACGAGCAGTACTTC.

The chain links TRBV11-1 to TRBJ2-5, with 8 bases matching TRBD1. The CDR3 length is 15 residues. After removal of 3 bases from V and 5 bases from J, the junction contained 8 bases not matched to a gene. The V gene's germline CDR1 is SGHAT and CDR2 FQDESV (reference sequence). DNA of the CDR3: TGTGCCAGCAGCTTCACAGGGGGTGAGCTGGAGACCCAGTACTTC. It translates to CASSFTGGELETQYF.

A few counts support this clonotype. The V and J genes are TRBV29-1 and TRBJ2-5, with D perhaps matching TRBD1 (5 bases). V lost 5 bases and J 5 bases, leaving 15 bases between the germline ends. CDR1 is SQVTM and CDR2 is ANQGSEA in the germline V gene. The CDR3 has 13 residues. The CDR3 sequence: CSVRDSPGETQYF. As DNA, the CDR3 is TGCAGCGTTCGAGACAGCCCCGGGGAGACCCAGTACTTC.

This clonotype was observed a few times. The chain employs TRBV6-1 and TRBJ1-4, with unresolved D. In germline, CDR1 is MNHNS, CDR2 SASEGT. Trimming shortened V by 2 bases and J by 10 bases, and 8 bases separated the two germline ends. CDR3 length: 12 residues. The CDR3 sequence: CASSEPLGKLFF. In DNA form, the CDR3 reads TGTGCCAGCAGTGAACCGCTCGGAAAACTGTTTTTT.

This clonotype was detected a few times. The chain employs TRBV5-1 and TRBJ2-3; 9 positions match TRBD2. Trimming at V came to 0 bases and at J to 5 bases, leaving 10 bases not matched to a gene. In germline, CDR1 is SGHRS, CDR2 YFSETQ. CDR3 length: 17 amino acids. CDR3 sequence (DNA): TGCGCCAGCAGCTTGGAACTAGCGGGCTTCATAGGAGATACGCAGTATTTT. Protein: CASSLELAGFIGDTQYF.

The gene calls are TRBV20-1 and TRBJ2-7; TRBD1 aligns across 10 bases. Germline lookup yields CDR1 DFQATT and CDR2 SNEGSKA (reference sequence). V was clipped by 1 base and J by 7 bases; unmatched bases: 7. The CDR3 loop spans 14 amino acids. This CDR3 reads CSARAEGQGKEQYF. Written as DNA, the CDR3 is TGCAGTGCTAGAGCCGAGGGACAGGGGAAAGAGCAGTACTTC.

The table lists this clonotype with many counts. This sequence joins TRBV24-1 and TRBJ2-3, with D perhaps matching TRBD1 (6 bases). V gave up 4 bases and J gave up 0 bases, with 13 bases separating them. The CDR3 is 16 residues long. Germline-derived CDR1 and CDR2 are KGHDR and SFDVKD. This CDR3 reads CATSDPNRDSTDTQYF. CDR3 sequence (DNA): TGTGCCACCAGTGACCCTAACAGGGATAGCACAGATACGCAGTATTTT.

This clonotype was observed many times. This chain links TRBV28 with TRBJ2-1; unclear D gene. CDR3 length equals 12 residues. Germline V gene data show CDR1 as MDHEN and CDR2 as SYDVKM. V dropped 7 bases and J dropped 6 bases, with 10 bases sitting between them. This chain's CDR3 is CASTRSSNEQFF. The CDR3 coding sequence is TGTGCCAGCACCCGAAGCAGCAATGAGCAGTTCTTC.

A single count supports this clonotype. CDR3 residues: CASSYSSVSAASTDTQYF. The CDR3 DNA follows: TGTGCCAGCAGTTACTCGAGTGTCTCGGCGGCTAGCACAGATACGCAGTATTTT. The rearrangement uses TRBV6-2 or TRBV6-3 and TRBJ2-3, with D unclear. CDR1 MNHEY and CDR2 SVGEGT come from the germline V gene. V lost 0 bases to trimming and J lost 0 bases, with 16 bases between them. The CDR3 is 18 amino acids.

The chain couples TRBV20-1 to TRBJ2-2, with D possibly called TRBD1 or TRBD2 (5 bases each). Germline loops: CDR1 DFQATT, CDR2 SNEGSKA (reference sequence). CDR3 size: 13 residues. Trimming shortened V by 1 base and J by 7 bases, and 10 bases separated the two germline ends. CDR3: CSARGGTGGELFF. DNA for the CDR3: TGCAGTGCTAGAGGGGGGACCGGCGGGGAGCTGTTTTTT.

This chain joins TRBV12-3 or TRBV12-4 and TRBJ2-4, with 10 bases identical to TRBD1. The V gene end was trimmed by 5 bases and the J gene end by 5 bases; junction bases not matched to a gene: 15. CDR3 length equals 18 residues. The chain's CDR3 is CASSHTGTGVLVQNIQYF. CDR3 bases: TGTGCCAGCAGTCATACGGGGACAGGGGTGCTGGTCCAAAACATTCAGTACTTC.

V is TRBV3-1 and J is TRBJ1-6; 7 nucleotides line up with TRBD1. The CDR3 has 15 residues. Germline assignment: CDR1 LGHDT and CDR2 YNNKEL (reference sequence). V lost 3 bases to trimming and J lost 9 bases; unmatched junction nucleotides: 8. The CDR3 sequence is CASSQGGGTGSPLHF. Here the CDR3 DNA reads TGTGCCAGCAGCCAGGGAGGGGGCACAGGTTCACCCCTCCACTTT. The whole variable domain, filled in from reference TRBV3-1 and TRBJ1-6, reads DTAVSQTPKYLVTQMGNDKSIKCEQNLGHDTMYWYKQDSKKFLKIMFSYNNKELIINETVPNRFSPKSPDKAHLNLHINSLELGDSAVYFCASSQGGGTGSPLHFGNGTRLTVT.

This clonotype was seen at least ten times. The J gene is TRBJ2-2, the V gene TRBV29-1; D is perhaps TRBD1 (6 bases). The length of the CDR3 is 12 residues. CDR1 and CDR2 (germline): SQVTM, ANQGSEA. V lost 7 bases to trimming and J lost 8 bases, with 14 bases between them. The CDR3 region has the DNA TGCAGCGCTCGAATCGACAGGGGGGAGCTGTTTTTT. Translated, it gives CSARIDRGELFF.